This TCR beta chain was captured by sequencing in a study of Ad26.COV2.S vaccination and SARS-CoV-2 variants. The wider study: Ad26.COV2.S given intramuscularly, once or twice 56 days apart.

Treatment meaning: 15 to 20 received Ad26.COV2.S at low or high dose, single or two shots; 5 received placebo; per-sample allocation not given. Day 63 after the first vaccine or placebo injection was the time point for sampling. On this clone: Its antigen is not identified.

V gave up 0 bases and J gave up 3 bases, with 20 bases separating them. Germline CDR1 reads LGHDT; CDR2 reads YNNKEL (reference sequence). This CDR3 comprises 18 residues. Study conclusions and caveats: People given the vaccine had a wider spike-specific TCR breadth than placebo recipients did.

Measured with immunoSEQ multiplex PCR; TCRdb has only the in-frame clones, and not every one. The table includes hundreds of thousands of clones, more than 80% detected once. The genes are TRBV3-1 (or the pseudogene TRBV3-2) and TRBJ2-5; a possible D gene is TRBD1 (6 bases). The clonotype was recovered from a person between 18 and 59 years old who received the Ad26.COV2.S COVID-19 vaccine or a placebo. This specimen was peripheral blood, taken in a trial of Ad26.COV2.S vaccine versus placebo. The CDR3, as DNA: TGTGCCAGCAGCCAAGACCCCTTTCGACAGGCACCCAAAGAGACCCAGTACTTC. Translating it yields CASSQDPFRQAPKETQYF.